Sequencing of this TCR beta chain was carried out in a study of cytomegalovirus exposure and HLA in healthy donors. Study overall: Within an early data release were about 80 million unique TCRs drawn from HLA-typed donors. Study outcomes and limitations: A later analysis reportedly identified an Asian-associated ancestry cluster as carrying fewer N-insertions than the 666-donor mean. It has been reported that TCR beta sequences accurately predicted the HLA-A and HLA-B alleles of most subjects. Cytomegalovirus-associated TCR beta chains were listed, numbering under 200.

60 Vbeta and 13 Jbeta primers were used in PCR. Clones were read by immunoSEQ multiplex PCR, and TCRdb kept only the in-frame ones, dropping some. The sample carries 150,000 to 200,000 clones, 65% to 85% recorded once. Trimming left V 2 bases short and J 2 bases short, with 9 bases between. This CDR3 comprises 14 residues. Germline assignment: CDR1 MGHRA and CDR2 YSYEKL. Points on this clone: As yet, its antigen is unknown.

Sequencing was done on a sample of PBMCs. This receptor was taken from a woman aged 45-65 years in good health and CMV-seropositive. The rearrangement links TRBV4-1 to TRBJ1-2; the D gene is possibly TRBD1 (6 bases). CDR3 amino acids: CASSQTGLNYGYTF. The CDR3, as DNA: TGCGCCAGCAGCCAAACAGGGTTGAACTATGGCTACACCTTC.